This T cell receptor beta chain stems from a study of shared clonotypes between healthy human individuals. Across the study: For every donor, three CD4 naive, three CD4 memory, two CD8 naive and one CD8 memory plates were used.

As defined, naive CD8 cells were CD45RO-negative and positively selected for CCR7, with terminally differentiated effector memory CD45RA+ cells excluded. Clones were sequenced by immunoSEQ multiplex PCR, and TCRdb holds only the in-frame ones, with some missing. Seen here are hundreds of thousands of clones, about 95% observed once, and the top ten hold 0.11%. With respect to this clone: No antigen is known for it.

Study-wide points: Clonotype sharing among donors, it was expected, would be affected by sequencing depth.

The source material was naive CD8+ T cells sorted from blood. This receptor was identified in a woman under 40 in good health.

For the CDR3, the DNA is TGTGCCAGCAGCCCTCGGACTAGGTCCTACAATGAGCAGTTCTTC. Translating it yields CASSPRTRSYNEQFF. The genes are TRBV5-6 and TRBJ2-1; 7 bases fit TRBD2. Germline V lookup: CDR1 SGHDT, CDR2 YYEEEE. This CDR3 comprises 15 residues. With 4 bases clipped from V and 1 base from J, the junction kept 5 bases outside the gene matches.